A single sample gave rise to the 8 T cell receptor beta chains below, sequenced in a study of T-cell reconstitution after alpha-beta-depleted transplantation in children. Study results and caveats: Counts and diversity of T cells one year after transplant came mostly from newly produced T cells.

No antigens are known for them. Unique molecular identifiers were built into the TCRbeta library. TCRdb processed the PCR reads anew with MiXCR; each CDR3 protein has one entry. This sample has some 300,000 distinct CDR3 sequences, with over 7% found just once. Here the sequenced sample was peripheral blood, taken 360 days after TCRalphabeta/CD19-depleted stem cell transplant. The receptors stem from a female patient between 2 and 10 years old who had a stem cell transplant for Fanconi anemia, so the T cells may come from the graft donor.

This clonotype was counted ten times or more. The rearrangement links TRBV20-1 to TRBJ2-1; a possible D gene is TRBD1 (6 bases). V lost 3 bases, J lost 5 bases, and 17 bases lay in between. Germline loops: CDR1 DFQATT, CDR2 SNEGSKA (reference sequence). This CDR3 is 15 amino acids long. The CDR3 DNA follows: TGCAGTGCTAGTGGGGGCTTAGATTGGCACAATGAGCAGTTCTTC. Translating gives CSASGGLDWHNEQFF.

This clonotype came up many times. This chain joins TRBV5-1 and TRBJ2-1, with no clear D. Per the germline V gene, CDR1 is SGHRS and CDR2 is YFSETQ. This CDR3 comprises 13 residues. Trimming removed 0 bases from V and 5 bases from J, with 6 bases in between. The CDR3 nucleotides are TGCGCCAGCAGCTTGGCTCAGGACAATGAGCAGTTCTTC. The encoded protein is CASSLAQDNEQFF. Variable domain in full (rest from reference TRBV5-1 and TRBJ2-1): KAGVTQTPRYLIKTRGQQVTLSCSPISGHRSVSWYQQTPGQGLQFLFEYFSETQRNKGNFPGRFSGRQFSNSRSEMNVSTLELGDSALYLCASSLAQDNEQFFGPGTRLTVL.

This clonotype came up a few times. The chain uses TRBV2 and TRBJ2-2, with TRBD2 identical over 7 bases. This CDR3 has 17 amino acids. Germline trimming cut 1 base from V and 0 bases from J; bases unmatched to any gene: 5. The germline gives CDR1 SNHLY, CDR2 FYNNEI. CDR3 protein: CASSEGRLAANTGELFF. For the CDR3, the DNA is TGTGCCAGCAGTGAAGGCCGGCTAGCGGCGAACACCGGGGAGCTGTTTTTT.

The table lists this clonotype with many counts. The V call is TRBV12-3 or TRBV12-4, the J call TRBJ2-2; the match to TRBD2 covers 10 bases. V was clipped by 4 bases and J by 5 bases; unmatched bases: 4. The CDR3 sequence is 15 residues long. Written as DNA, the CDR3 is TGTGCCAGCAGTTGGACTAGCGGAGGGACCGGGGAGCTGTTTTTT. Translated: CASSWTSGGTGELFF.

This clonotype was detected only a few times. The gene calls are TRBV6-5 and TRBJ2-1; 7 bases line up with TRBD1. Trimming removed 0 bases from V and 7 bases from J; junction bases left unmatched: 9. CDR1 and CDR2 from the germline V gene are MNHEY and SVGAGI. The CDR3 is 16 residues long. The CDR3 is CASSYSAGGIRNEQFF. As DNA, the CDR3 is TGTGCCAGCAGTTACTCGGCAGGGGGAATAAGGAATGAGCAGTTCTTC.

This clonotype was counted many times. This rearrangement joins TRBV12-3 or TRBV12-4 to TRBJ1-6, with a weak D call TRBD1 (6 bases). V was clipped by 8 bases and J by 8 bases, with 19 bases between them. The CDR3 loop spans 15 amino acids. The CDR3 protein is CASVRDWGAYSPLHF. The CDR3 DNA sequence: TGTGCCAGCGTCAGGGACTGGGGGGCTTATTCACCCCTCCACTTT.

This clonotype has ten or more counts. The chain recombines TRBV11-2 with TRBJ1-1; D not resolved. This CDR3 region has 13 residues. Germline V CDR1 and CDR2: SGHAT, FQNNGV. V was pared by 1 base and J by 7 bases, with 10 bases between. The CDR3 nucleotides read TGTGCCAGCAGCTTAGTTCCACACGGTGAAGCTTTCTTT. This translates into CASSLVPHGEAFF.

This clonotype was counted ten times or more. V usage is TRBV5-1 and J usage is TRBJ2-3, with 10 nucleotides matching TRBD1. CDR3 size: 16 residues. Germline values: CDR1 SGHRS, CDR2 YFSETQ. Trimming cost V 6 bases and J 6 bases; bases outside gene matches: 13. In nucleotides, the CDR3 is TGCGCCAGCATACCCGGGGGGACAGGGGCCGGGGATACGCAGTATTTT. Residues: CASIPGGTGAGDTQYF.